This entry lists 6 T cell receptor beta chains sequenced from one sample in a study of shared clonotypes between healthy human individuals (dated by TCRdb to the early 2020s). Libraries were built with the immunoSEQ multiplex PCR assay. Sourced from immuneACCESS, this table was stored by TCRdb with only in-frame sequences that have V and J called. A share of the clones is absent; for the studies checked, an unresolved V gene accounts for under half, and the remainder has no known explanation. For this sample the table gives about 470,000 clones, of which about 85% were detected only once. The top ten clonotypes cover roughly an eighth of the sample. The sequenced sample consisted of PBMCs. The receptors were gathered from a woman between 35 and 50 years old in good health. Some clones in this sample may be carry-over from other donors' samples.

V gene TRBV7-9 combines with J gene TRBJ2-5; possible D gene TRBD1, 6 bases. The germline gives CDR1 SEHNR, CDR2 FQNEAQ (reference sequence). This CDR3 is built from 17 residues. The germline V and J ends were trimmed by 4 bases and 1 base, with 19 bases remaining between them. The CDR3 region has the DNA TGTGCCAGCAGCTCAGTAGGGGACACCGTACTCCAAGAGACCCAGTACTTC. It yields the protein CASSSVGDTVLQETQYF.

The CDR3 DNA reads TGTGCCAGCAGCGCCAAACAGGGACTGGATACGCAGTATTTT. It is translated as CASSAKQGLDTQYF. The V gene is TRBV6-4, the J gene TRBJ2-3; D tentatively fits TRBD1 or TRBD2 (6 bases each). Germline CDR1 is MRHNA and CDR2 is SNTAGT. V was clipped by 6 bases and J by 6 bases, with 16 bases between them. This CDR3 is built from 14 residues.

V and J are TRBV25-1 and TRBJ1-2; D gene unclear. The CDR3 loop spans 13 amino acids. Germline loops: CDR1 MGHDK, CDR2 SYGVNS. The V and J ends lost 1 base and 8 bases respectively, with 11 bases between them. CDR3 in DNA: TGTGCCAGCAGTGAATGGGGAACCGGGGGCTACACCTTC. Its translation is CASSEWGTGGYTF.

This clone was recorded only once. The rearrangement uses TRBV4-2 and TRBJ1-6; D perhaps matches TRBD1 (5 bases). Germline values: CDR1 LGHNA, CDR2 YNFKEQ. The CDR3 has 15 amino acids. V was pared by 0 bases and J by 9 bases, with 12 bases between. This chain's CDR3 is CASSQERQRGSPLHF. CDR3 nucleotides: TGTGCCAGCAGCCAAGAGAGACAGAGGGGTTCACCCCTCCACTTT.

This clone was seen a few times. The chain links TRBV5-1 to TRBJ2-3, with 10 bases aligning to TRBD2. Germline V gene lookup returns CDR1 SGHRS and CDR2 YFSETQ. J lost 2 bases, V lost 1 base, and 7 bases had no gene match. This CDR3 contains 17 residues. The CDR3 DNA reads TGCGCCAGCAGCTTGCCCCAACTAGCGGGATTCACAGATACGCAGTATTTT. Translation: CASSLPQLAGFTDTQYF.

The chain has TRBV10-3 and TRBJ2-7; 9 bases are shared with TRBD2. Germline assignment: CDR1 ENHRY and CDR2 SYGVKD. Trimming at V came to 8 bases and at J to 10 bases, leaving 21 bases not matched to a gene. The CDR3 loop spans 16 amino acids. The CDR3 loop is CAIASLGAGGGLGQYF. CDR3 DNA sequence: TGTGCCATCGCCTCCCTGGGAGCGGGGGGCGGTCTAGGACAGTACTTC.